This T cell receptor (beta chain) was observed in a study of T cell responses to AZD1222 COVID-19 vaccine. The germline V gene has CDR1 SGHRS and CDR2 YFSETQ. This CDR3 is built from 16 residues. Deletions cut 5 bases from V and 2 bases from J, with 20 bases between. As to this clone: Its antigen is currently unknown.

Sequencing was performed with immunoSEQ multiplex PCR; in TCRdb, only in-frame clones are kept and a portion is missing. The profile shows around 140,000 clones, 85% to 95% of them singletons. Study-wide results and limits: Nearly half of the spike-specific TCRs reportedly recognize variant regions that carry no mutations. Repertoire sampling was restricted to post-peak T cell response timepoints. Most donors were white British, females outnumbered males, and clonal diversity was possibly underestimated. Only 6 or 7 individuals given AZD1222 were seropositive at baseline.

The material sequenced was peripheral blood, taken after recovery from COVID-19. V gene TRBV5-1 combines with J gene TRBJ2-7; D is undetermined. This sequence originates from an adult who had recovered from COVID-19. The DNA for the CDR3 is TGCGCCAGCAGGGCCACCGTCGACTCCAAAACCTACGAGCAGTACTTC. It codes for CASRATVDSKTYEQYF.